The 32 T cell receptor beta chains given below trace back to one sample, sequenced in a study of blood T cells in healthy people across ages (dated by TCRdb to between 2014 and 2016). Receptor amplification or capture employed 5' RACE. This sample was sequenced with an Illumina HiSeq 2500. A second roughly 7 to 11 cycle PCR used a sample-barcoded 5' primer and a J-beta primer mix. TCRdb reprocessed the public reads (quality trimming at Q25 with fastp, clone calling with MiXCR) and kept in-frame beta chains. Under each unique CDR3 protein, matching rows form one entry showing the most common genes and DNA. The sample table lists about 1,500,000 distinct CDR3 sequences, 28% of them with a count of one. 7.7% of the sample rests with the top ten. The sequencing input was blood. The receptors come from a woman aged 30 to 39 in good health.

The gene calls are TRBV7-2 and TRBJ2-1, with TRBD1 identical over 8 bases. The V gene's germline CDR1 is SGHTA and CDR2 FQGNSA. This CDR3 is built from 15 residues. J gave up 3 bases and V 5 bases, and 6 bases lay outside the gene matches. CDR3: CASSKDRADYNEQFF. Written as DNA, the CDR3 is TGTGCCAGCAGCAAGGACAGGGCTGACTACAATGAGCAGTTCTTC.

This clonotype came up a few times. CDR3 protein: CASSTQGRTSSSYNEQFF. CDR3 bases: TGTGCCAGCTCAACTCAAGGCCGGACTAGTAGTTCCTACAATGAGCAGTTCTTC. V usage is TRBV18 and J usage is TRBJ2-1; 7 bases match TRBD2. V trimming: 5 bases; J trimming: 1 base; junction bases outside the gene matches: 14. The CDR3 is 18 residues long. The germline V gene has CDR1 KGHSH and CDR2 LQKENI.

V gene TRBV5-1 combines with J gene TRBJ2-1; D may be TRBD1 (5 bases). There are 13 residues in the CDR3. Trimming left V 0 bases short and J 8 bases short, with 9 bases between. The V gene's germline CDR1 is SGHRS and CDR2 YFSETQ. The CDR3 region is CASSLEWGDEQFF. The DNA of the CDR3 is TGCGCCAGCAGCTTGGAGTGGGGCGATGAGCAGTTCTTC.

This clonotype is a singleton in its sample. The CDR3 bases are TGCAGCGTTGAATCTAGGACAGGGGGCGCCGGGTTCACTGAAGCTTTCTTT. This gives the protein CSVESRTGGAGFTEAFF. This chain connects TRBV29-1 to TRBJ1-1; 11 nucleotides agree with TRBD1. The V gene end was trimmed by 2 bases and the J gene end by 4 bases; junction bases not matched to a gene: 12. The V gene's germline CDR1 is SQVTM and CDR2 ANQGSEA. The CDR3 covers 17 residues.

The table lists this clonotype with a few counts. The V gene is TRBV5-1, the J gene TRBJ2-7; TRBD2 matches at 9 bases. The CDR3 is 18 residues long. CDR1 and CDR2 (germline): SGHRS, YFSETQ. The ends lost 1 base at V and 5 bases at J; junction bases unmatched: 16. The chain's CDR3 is CASSLYSRLAEDLDEQYF. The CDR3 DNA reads TGCGCCAGCAGCTTGTACTCCCGACTAGCGGAAGATCTGGACGAGCAGTACTTC.

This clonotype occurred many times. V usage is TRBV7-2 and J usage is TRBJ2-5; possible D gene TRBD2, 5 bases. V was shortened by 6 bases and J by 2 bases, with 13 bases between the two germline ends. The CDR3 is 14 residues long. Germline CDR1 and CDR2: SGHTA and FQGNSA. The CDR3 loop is CASSRMGGQETQYF. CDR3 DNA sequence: TGTGCCAGCAGTCGGATGGGCGGGCAAGAGACCCAGTACTTC.

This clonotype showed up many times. The CDR3 loop reads CASSAREGITDTQYF. In DNA form, the CDR3 reads TGTGCCAGCAGCGCCCGGGAGGGGATCACAGATACGCAGTATTTT. The genes are TRBV9 and TRBJ2-3, with 8 positions matching TRBD2. The junction had 5 bases not matched to a gene; V was cut back by 3 bases and J by 2 bases. Germline CDR1 reads SGDLS; CDR2 reads YYNGEE. The CDR3 contains 15 residues.

The DNA of the CDR3 is TGTGCCAGCAGCTTTATCGGGGGGAACTCTGAAAAACTGTTTTTT. Its protein is CASSFIGGNSEKLFF. This chain connects TRBV5-5 to TRBJ1-4, with a possible D match to TRBD1 (5 bases). V lost 2 bases, J lost 7 bases, and 15 bases lay in between. The CDR3 sequence is 15 residues long. Germline values: CDR1 SGHKS, CDR2 YYEKEE (reference sequence).

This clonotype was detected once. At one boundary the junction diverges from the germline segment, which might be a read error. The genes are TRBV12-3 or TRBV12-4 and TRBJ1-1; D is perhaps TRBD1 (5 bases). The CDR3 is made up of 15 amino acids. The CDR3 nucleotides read TGTGCCAGCAGCAAAAGGACAAGGGGAAACACTGAAACTTTCTTT. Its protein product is CASSKRTRGNTETFF.

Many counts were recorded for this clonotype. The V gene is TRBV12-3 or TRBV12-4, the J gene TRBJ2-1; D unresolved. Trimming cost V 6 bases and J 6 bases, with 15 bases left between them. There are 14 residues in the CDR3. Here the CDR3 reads CASSPISPINEQFF. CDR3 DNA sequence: TGTGCCAGCAGCCCGATCAGCCCAATCAATGAGCAGTTCTTC.

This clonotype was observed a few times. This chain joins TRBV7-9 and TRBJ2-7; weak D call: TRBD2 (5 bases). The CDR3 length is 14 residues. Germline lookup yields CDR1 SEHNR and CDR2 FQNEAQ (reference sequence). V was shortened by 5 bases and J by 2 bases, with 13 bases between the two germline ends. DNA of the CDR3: TGTGCCAGCAGCCCGAGGGTCGTCCCCTACGAGCAGTACTTC. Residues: CASSPRVVPYEQYF.

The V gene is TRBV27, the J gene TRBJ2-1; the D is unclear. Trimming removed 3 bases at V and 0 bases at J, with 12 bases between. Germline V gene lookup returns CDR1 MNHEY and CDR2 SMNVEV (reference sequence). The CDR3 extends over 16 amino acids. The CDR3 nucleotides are TGTGCCAGCAGTTTCCATCGGAGAAACTCCTACAATGAGCAGTTCTTC. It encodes CASSFHRRNSYNEQFF.

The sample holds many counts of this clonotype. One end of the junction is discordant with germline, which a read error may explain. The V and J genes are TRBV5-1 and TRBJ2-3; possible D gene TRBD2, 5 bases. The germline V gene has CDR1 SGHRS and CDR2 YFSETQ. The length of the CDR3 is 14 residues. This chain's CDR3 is CASSLDWSTDTQYF. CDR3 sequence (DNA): TGTGCCAGCAGCTTGGACTGGAGCACAGATACGCAGTATTTT.

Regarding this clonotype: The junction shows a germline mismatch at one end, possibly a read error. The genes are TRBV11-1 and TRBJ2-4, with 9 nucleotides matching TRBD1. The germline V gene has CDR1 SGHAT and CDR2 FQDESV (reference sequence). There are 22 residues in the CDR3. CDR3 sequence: CASSTFLIRDRVSANTDNEQYF. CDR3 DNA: TGCGCCAGCAGCACATTTCTCATCCGGGACAGGGTAAGCGCAAACACAGACAATGAGCAGTACTTC.

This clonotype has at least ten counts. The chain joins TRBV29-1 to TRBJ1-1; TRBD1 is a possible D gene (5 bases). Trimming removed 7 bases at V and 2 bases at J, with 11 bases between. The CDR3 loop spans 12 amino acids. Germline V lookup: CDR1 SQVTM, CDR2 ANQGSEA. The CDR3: CSAGGHNTEAFF. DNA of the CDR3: TGCAGCGCCGGGGGTCACAACACTGAAGCTTTCTTT.

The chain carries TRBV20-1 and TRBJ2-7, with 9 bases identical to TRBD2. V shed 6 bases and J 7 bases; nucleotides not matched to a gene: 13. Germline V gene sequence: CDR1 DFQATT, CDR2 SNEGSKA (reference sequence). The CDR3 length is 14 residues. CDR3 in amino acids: CSAESGGTYNEQYF. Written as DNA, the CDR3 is TGCAGTGCAGAAAGCGGGGGGACCTACAATGAGCAGTACTTC.

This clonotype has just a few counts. CDR3 in amino acids: CSDAPLDSTLGSGANVLTF. CDR3 nucleotide sequence: TGCAGCGATGCACCCCTGGACAGTACCTTGGGGTCTGGGGCCAACGTCCTGACTTTC. The rearrangement uses TRBV29-1 and TRBJ2-6; D perhaps matches TRBD1 (6 bases). Between the trimmed V and J ends, which lost 7 bases and 1 base, there was a span of 26 bases. The V gene's germline CDR1 is SQVTM and CDR2 ANQGSEA. This CDR3 comprises 19 residues.

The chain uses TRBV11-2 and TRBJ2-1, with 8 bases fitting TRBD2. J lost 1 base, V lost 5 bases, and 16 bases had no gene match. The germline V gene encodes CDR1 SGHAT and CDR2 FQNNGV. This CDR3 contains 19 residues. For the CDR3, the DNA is TGTGCCAGCAGCCCTAGAGCCAAAGCGGGAGCCCCATCCTACAATGAGCAGTTCTTC. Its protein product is CASSPRAKAGAPSYNEQFF.

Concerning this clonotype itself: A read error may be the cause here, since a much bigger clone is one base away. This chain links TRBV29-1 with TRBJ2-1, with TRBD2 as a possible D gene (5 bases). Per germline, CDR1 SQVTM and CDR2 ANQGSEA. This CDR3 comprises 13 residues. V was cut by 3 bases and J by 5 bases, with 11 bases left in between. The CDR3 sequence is CSVERVTHNEQFF. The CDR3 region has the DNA TGCAGCGTTGAGCGGGTTACCCACAATGAGCAGTTCTTC.

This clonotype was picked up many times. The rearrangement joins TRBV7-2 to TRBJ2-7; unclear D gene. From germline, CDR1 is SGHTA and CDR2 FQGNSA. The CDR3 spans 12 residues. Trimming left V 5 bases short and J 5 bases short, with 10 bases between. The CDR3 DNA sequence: TGTGCCAGCAGCCCCCCCGCTGACGAGCAGTACTTC. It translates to CASSPPADEQYF.

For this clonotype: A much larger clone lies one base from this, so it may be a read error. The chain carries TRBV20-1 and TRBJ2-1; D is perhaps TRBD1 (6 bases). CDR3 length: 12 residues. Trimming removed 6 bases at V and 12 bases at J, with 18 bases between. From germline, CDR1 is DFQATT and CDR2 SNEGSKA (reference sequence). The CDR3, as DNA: TGCAGTGCATCCAGACAGGAAAGGGGGCAGTTCTTC. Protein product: CSASRQERGQFF.

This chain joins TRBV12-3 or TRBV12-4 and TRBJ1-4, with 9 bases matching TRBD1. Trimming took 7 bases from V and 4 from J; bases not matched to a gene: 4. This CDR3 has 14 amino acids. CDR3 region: CASTRDRDNEKLFF. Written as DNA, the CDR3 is TGTGCCAGCACACGGGACAGGGATAATGAAAAACTGTTTTTT.

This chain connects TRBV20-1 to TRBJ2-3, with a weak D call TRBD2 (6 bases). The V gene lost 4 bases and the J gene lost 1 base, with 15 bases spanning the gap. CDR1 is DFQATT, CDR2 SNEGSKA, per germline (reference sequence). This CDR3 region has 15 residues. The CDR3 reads CSAKRASDRTDTQYF. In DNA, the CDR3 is TGCAGTGCTAAGCGGGCCTCAGACCGCACAGATACGCAGTATTTT.

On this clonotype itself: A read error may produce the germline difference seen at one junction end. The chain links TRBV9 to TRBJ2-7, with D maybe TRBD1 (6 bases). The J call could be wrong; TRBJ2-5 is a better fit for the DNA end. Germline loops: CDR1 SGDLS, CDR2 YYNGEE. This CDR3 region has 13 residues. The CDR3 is CAGSVQGGETQYF. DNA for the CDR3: TGTGCCGGCAGCGTACAGGGCGGGGAGACCCAGTACTTC.

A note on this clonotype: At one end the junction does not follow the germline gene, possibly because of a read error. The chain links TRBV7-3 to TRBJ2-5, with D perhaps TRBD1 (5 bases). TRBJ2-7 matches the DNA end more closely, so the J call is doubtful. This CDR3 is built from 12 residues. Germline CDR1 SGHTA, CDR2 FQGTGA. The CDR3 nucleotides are TGTGCCGGCAGCTTTAGTCAGGGCGAGCAGTACTTC. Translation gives CAGSFSQGEQYF.

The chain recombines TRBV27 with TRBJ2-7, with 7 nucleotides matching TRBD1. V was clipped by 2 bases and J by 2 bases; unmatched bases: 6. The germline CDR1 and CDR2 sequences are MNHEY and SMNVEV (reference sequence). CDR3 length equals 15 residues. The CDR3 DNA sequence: TGTGCCAGCAGTTTAAGACAGGGCTACACCTACGAGCAGTACTTC. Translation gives CASSLRQGYTYEQYF.

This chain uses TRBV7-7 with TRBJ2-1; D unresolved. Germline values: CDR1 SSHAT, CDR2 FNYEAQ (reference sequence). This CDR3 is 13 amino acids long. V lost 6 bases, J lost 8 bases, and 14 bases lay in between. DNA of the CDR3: TGTGCCAGCAGTCGAGAGTTGTGGGATGAGCAGTTCTTC. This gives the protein CASSRELWDEQFF.

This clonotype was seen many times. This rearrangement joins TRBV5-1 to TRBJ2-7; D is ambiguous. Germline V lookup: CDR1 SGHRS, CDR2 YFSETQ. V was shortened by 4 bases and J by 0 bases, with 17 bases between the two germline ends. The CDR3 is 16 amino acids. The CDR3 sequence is CASSLDPGSYSYEQYF. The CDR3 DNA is TGCGCCAGCAGCCTAGACCCGGGCAGTTACTCCTACGAGCAGTACTTC.

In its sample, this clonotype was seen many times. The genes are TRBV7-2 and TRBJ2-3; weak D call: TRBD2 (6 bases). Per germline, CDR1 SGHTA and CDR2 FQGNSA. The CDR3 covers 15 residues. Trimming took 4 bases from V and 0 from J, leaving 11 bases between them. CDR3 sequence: CASSSTGLSTDTQYF. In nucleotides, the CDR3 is TGTGCCAGCAGCTCTACGGGACTTAGCACAGATACGCAGTATTTT.

The CDR3 DNA reads as TGCAGTGCTCCTATAGCGGGAGGAGGTGAGCAGTACTTC. Residues: CSAPIAGGGEQYF. The rearrangement links TRBV20-1 to TRBJ2-7; 10 bases align to TRBD2. Germline V CDR1 and CDR2: DFQATT, SNEGSKA (reference sequence). V lost 5 bases and J lost 7; bases outside the gene matches: 8. The CDR3 runs to 13 residues.

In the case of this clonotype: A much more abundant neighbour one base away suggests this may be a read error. The CDR3 bases are TGTGCCAGCTCACAAAACGGACAGCGCACAGATACGCGGTATTTT. Residues: CASSQNGQRTDTRYF. The chain couples TRBV18 to TRBJ2-3; a possible D gene is TRBD1 (6 bases). The CDR3 extends over 15 amino acids. CDR1 is KGHSH, CDR2 LQKENI, per germline.

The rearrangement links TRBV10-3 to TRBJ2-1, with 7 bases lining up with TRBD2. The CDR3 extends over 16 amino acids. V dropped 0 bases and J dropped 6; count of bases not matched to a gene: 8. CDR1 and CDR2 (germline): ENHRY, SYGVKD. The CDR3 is CAISESSGPGGNEQFF. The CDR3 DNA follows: TGTGCCATCAGTGAGTCCTCGGGGCCGGGGGGCAATGAGCAGTTCTTC.